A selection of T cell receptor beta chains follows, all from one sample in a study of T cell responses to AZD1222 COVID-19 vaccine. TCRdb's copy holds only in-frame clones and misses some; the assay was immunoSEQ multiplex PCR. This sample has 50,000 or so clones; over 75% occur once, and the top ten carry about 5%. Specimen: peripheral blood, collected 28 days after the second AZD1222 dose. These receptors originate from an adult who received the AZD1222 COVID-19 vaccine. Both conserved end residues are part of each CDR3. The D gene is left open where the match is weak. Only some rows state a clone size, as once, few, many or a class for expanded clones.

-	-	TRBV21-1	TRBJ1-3	TGTGCCAGCGATCCGGGACAGGGAGGAAACACCATATATTTT	CASDPGQGGNTIYF
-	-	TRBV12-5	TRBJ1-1	TGTGCTAGTGGTTTGGTCCAGGGGGCTTTCTTT	CASGLVQGAFF
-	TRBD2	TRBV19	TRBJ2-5	TGTGCCAGTAGTGTCACACTAGCGGGGGATCAAGAGACCCAGTACTTC	CASSVTLAGDQETQYF
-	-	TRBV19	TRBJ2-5	TGTGCCAGTAGAGGACGGCAGGTGACCCAGTACTTC	CASRGRQVTQYF
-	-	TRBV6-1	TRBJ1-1	TGTGCCAGCAGTGAAGGAATCCTCACTGAAGCTTTCTTT	CASSEGILTEAFF
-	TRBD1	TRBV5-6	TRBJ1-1	TGTGCCAGCAGCCCGAAGACAGGGGGTGGTGAAGCTTTCTTT	CASSPKTGGGEAFF
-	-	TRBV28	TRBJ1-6	TGTGCCAGCAGCGGACGCTCACCCCTCCACTTT	CASSGRSPLHF
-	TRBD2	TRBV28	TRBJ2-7	TGTGCCGCGGTCGCGGGAGGGCCCCACGAGCAGTACTTC	CAAVAGGPHEQYF
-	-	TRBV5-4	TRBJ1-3	TGTGCCAGCAGCACCGATCCTCAGGGAAGGACTGGAAACACCATATATTTT	CASSTDPQGRTGNTIYF
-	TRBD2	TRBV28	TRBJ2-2	TGTGCCAGCAGCTCGGGACTAGCGGGGCCGAACACCGGGGAGCTGTTTTTT	CASSSGLAGPNTGELFF
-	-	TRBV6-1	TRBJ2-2	TGTGCCAGCAGTGAATTCGAGGGCGGGGAGCTGTTTTTT	CASSEFEGGELFF
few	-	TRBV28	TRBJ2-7	TGTGCCACCGGGACGAGTTCCCACGAGCAGTACTTC	CATGTSSHEQYF
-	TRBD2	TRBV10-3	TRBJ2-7	TGTGCCATCAGCGAAAGCGGGAGGCCTCCCTACGAGCAGTACTTC	CAISESGRPPYEQYF
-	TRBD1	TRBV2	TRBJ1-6	TGTGCCAGCACCGAAGGACAGGGCTATTCACCCCTCCACTTT	CASTEGQGYSPLHF
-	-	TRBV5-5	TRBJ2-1	TGTGCCAGCAGCTTGGTCGCGTCAACGAGCTCCTACAATGAGCAGTTCTTC	CASSLVASTSSYNEQFF
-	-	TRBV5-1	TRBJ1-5	TGCGCCAGCAGTTTGTCGGGGAATAGCAATCAGCCCCAGCATTTT	CASSLSGNSNQPQHF
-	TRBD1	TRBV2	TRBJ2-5	TGTGCCAGCAGTGCTTGGACAGGGTTTGAAGAGACCCAGTACTTC	CASSAWTGFEETQYF
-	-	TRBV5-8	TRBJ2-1	TGTGCCAGCCCTGGGGGGGGCGGTTGGGATGAGCAGTTCTTC	CASPGGGGWDEQFF
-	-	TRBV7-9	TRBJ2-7	TGTGCCAGCAGCCACCCGGGACCTTACGAGCAGTACTTC	CASSHPGPYEQYF
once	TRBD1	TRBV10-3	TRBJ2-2	TGTGCCATCCAAGTCGGGACAGGGGGAACCGGGGAGCTGTTTTTT	CAIQVGTGGTGELFF
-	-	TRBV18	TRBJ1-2	TGTGCCAGCTCACCACCGAATGAGGATGGCTACACCTTC	CASSPPNEDGYTF